At least ten counts were recorded for the clone carrying this T cell receptor beta chain. Its antigen is not identified. Amplification of TCR beta CDR3 regions was performed using RNA transcripts as template. TCR CDR3 underwent first-round RT-PCR with the HTBI primer set. From the multiplex PCR reads, TCRdb called clonotypes with MiXCR, one entry per CDR3 protein. The sample lists about 380,000 distinct CDR3 sequences; 15% to 20% were seen once. The entry originates in a study of T cells in Graves' hyperthyroidism and ophthalmopathy. Trimming stripped 4 bases from V and 4 bases from J, with 11 bases between. Per germline, CDR1 SGDLS and CDR2 YYNGEE. CDR3 length equals 13 residues. Diagnostic assessment was based on clinical symptoms, serum thyroxine and TRAb, thyroid ultrasound and orbital computed tomography. The study's findings and limits: Before onset, by a median of around 6.1 months, the model predicted ophthalmopathy. Separation of ophthalmopathy from stable hyperthyroidism was achieved by a 13 V-J model. Peripheral blood also featured most of the thyroid clonotypes expanded above 0.001.

The V and J genes are TRBV9 and TRBJ1-1; possibly TRBD1 for D (5 bases). This sequence was found in a man younger than 35 with Graves' ophthalmopathy. The sample consisted of blood. Written as DNA, the CDR3 is TGTGCCAGCAGCTCCCTGGGGGGCACTGAAGCTTTCTTT. The encoded protein is CASSSLGGTEAFF.